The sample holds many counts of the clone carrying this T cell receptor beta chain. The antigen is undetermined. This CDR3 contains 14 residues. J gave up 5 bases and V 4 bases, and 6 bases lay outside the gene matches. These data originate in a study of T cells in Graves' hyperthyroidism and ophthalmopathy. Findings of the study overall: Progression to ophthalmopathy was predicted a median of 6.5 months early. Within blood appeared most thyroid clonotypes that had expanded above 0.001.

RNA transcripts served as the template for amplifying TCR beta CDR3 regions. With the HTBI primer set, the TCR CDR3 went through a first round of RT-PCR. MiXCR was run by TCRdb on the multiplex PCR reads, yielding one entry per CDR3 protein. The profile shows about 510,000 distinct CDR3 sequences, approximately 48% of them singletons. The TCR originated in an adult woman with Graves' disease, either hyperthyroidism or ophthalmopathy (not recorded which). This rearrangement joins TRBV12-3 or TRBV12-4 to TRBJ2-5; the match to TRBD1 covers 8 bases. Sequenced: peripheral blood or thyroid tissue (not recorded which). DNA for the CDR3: TGTGCCAGCAGTTCGGGGACAGGAGGCGAGACCCAGTACTTC. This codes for CASSSGTGGETQYF.